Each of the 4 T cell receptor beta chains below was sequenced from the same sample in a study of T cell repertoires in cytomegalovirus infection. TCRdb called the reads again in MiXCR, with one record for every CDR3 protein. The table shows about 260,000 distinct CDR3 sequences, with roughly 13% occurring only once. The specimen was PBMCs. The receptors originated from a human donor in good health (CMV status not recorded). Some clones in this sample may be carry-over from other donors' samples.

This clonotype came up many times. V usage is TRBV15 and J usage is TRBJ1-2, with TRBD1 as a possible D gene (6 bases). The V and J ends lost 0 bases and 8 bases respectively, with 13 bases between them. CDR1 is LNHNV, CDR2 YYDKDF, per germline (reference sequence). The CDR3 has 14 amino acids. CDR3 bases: TGTGCCACCAGCAGAGATGTACAGGGTAGAGGCTACACCTTC. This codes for CATSRDVQGRGYTF.

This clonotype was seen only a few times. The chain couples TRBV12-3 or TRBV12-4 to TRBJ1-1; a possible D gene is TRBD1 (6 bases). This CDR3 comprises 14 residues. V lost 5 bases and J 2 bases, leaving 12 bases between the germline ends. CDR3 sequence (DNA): TGTGCCAGCAGTGGAGGGACACTCAACACTGAAGCTTTCTTT. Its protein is CASSGGTLNTEAFF.

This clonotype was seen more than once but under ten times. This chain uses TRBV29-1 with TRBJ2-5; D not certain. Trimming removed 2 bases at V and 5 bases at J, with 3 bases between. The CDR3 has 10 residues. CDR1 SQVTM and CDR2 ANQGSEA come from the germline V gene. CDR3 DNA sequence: TGCAGCGTTGAATTTGAGACCCAGTACTTC. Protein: CSVEFETQYF.

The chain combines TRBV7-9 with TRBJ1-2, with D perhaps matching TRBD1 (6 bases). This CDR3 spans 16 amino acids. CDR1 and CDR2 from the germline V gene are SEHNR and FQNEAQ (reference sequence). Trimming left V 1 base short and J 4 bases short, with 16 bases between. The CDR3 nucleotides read TGTGCCAGCAGCTTAGAGGCACTCAGGGGAACCTATGGCTACACCTTC. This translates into CASSLEALRGTYGYTF.